This is a list of T cell receptor beta chains from one sample in a study of glioma-infiltrating T cells. TCRdb independently ran MiXCR on the multiplex PCR reads; one entry per CDR3 protein. The table has around 99,000 distinct CDR3 sequences, 25% seen once; the top ten hold 35%. Specimen: glioma tissue, nonneoplastic brain tissue, or PBMCs (not recorded which). The receptors were sampled from a human donor with low-grade glioma or glioblastoma, undergoing nonglioma brain surgery, or in good health (not recorded which). The CDR3 runs from the conserved cysteine through the conserved F or W. The D gene is left open where the match is weak. Size is omitted from some rows. Given values are once, few, many or a class for expanded clones.

j_call: TRBJ2-7
v_call: TRBV6-1
d_call: -
cdr3_length: 14
clone_size: many
cdr3_aa: CASTQRQDLYEQYF
cdr3_nt: TGTGCCAGCACCCAAAGGCAGGACCTCTACGAGCAGTACTTC

j_call: TRBJ2-7
v_call: TRBV29-1
d_call: TRBD2
cdr3_length: 13
clone_size: few
cdr3_aa: CSVLAVSSYEQYF
cdr3_nt: TGCAGCGTTCTAGCGGTAAGCTCCTACGAGCAGTACTTC

j_call: TRBJ2-7
v_call: TRBV29-1
d_call: -
cdr3_length: 12
clone_size: few
cdr3_aa: CSALRPSYEQYF
cdr3_nt: TGCAGCGCCCTCAGGCCCTCCTACGAGCAGTACTTC

j_call: TRBJ2-5
v_call: TRBV7-2
d_call: -
cdr3_length: 14
clone_size: many
cdr3_aa: CASSSRRIQETQYF
cdr3_nt: TGTGCCAGCAGCTCCCGACGGATTCAAGAGACCCAGTACTTC

j_call: TRBJ2-5
v_call: TRBV7-2
d_call: TRBD2
cdr3_length: 14
clone_size: many
cdr3_aa: CASLKREGPETQYF
cdr3_nt: TGTGCCAGCCTTAAGCGGGAGGGCCCGGAGACCCAGTACTTC

j_call: TRBJ1-2
v_call: TRBV4-1
d_call: TRBD1
cdr3_length: 16
clone_size: -
cdr3_aa: CASSQGRQGGLYGYTF
cdr3_nt: TGCGCCAGCAGCCAAGGGCGGCAGGGGGGACTTTATGGCTACACCTTC

j_call: TRBJ2-1
v_call: TRBV20-1
d_call: TRBD2
cdr3_length: 16
clone_size: -
cdr3_aa: CSSRVTSGGLDNEQLF
cdr3_nt: TGCAGTTCTAGAGTGACTAGCGGGGGGCTTGACAATGAGCAGTTATTC

j_call: TRBJ2-5
v_call: TRBV29-1
d_call: -
cdr3_length: 14
clone_size: many
cdr3_aa: CSVVGGTGWRPQYF
cdr3_nt: TGCAGCGTTGTAGGGGGGACCGGGTGGAGACCCCAGTACTTC

j_call: TRBJ2-1
v_call: TRBV6-1
d_call: -
cdr3_length: 12
clone_size: -
cdr3_aa: CASKFGGTEQFF
cdr3_nt: TGTGCCAGCAAGTTCGGAGGCACCGAGCAGTTCTTC

j_call: TRBJ2-7
v_call: TRBV7-9
d_call: TRBD2
cdr3_length: 13
clone_size: many
cdr3_aa: CASSLSGSYEQYF
cdr3_nt: TGTGCCAGCAGCCTTAGCGGGAGTTACGAGCAGTACTTC

j_call: TRBJ1-1
v_call: TRBV4-1
d_call: TRBD1
cdr3_length: 12
clone_size: many
cdr3_aa: CASSQDRAEAFF
cdr3_nt: TGCGCCAGCAGCCAGGACAGGGCGGAAGCTTTCTTT

j_call: TRBJ2-5
v_call: TRBV14
d_call: TRBD1
cdr3_length: 15
clone_size: many
cdr3_aa: CASSQRQTGDETQYF
cdr3_nt: TGTGCCAGCAGCCAACGACAGACAGGGGACGAGACCCAGTACTTC

j_call: TRBJ2-3
v_call: TRBV29-1
d_call: -
cdr3_length: 12
clone_size: many
cdr3_aa: CSVEDGADTQYF
cdr3_nt: TGCAGCGTTGAAGATGGTGCAGATACGCAGTATTTT

j_call: TRBJ2-1
v_call: TRBV10-1
d_call: TRBD2
cdr3_length: 14
clone_size: few
cdr3_aa: CASSPSGKRDEQFF
cdr3_nt: TGCGCCAGCAGTCCTAGCGGGAAAAGGGATGAGCAGTTCTTC

j_call: TRBJ2-3
v_call: TRBV20-1
d_call: -
cdr3_length: 12
clone_size: many
cdr3_aa: CSAQGSTDTQYF
cdr3_nt: TGCAGTGCCCAGGGCAGCACAGATACGCAGTATTTT

j_call: TRBJ1-6
v_call: TRBV2
d_call: -
cdr3_length: 13
clone_size: many
cdr3_aa: CASKGTSGSPLHF
cdr3_nt: TGTGCCAGCAAGGGGACCTCCGGTTCACCCCTCCACTTT

j_call: TRBJ2-7
v_call: TRBV5-1
d_call: -
cdr3_length: 14
clone_size: -
cdr3_aa: CASSLASHSYEQYF
cdr3_nt: TGCGCCAGCAGCTTGGCCTCCCACTCCTACGAGCAGTACTTC

j_call: TRBJ2-3
v_call: TRBV7-3
d_call: TRBD2
cdr3_length: 16
clone_size: many
cdr3_aa: CASSPLSGTSADTQYF
cdr3_nt: TGTGCCAGCAGCCCCCTTTCCGGGACTAGCGCGGATACGCAGTATTTT

j_call: TRBJ1-1
v_call: TRBV19
d_call: TRBD1
cdr3_length: 12
clone_size: many
cdr3_aa: CASIGTGPEAFF
cdr3_nt: TGTGCCAGTATTGGGACAGGGCCCGAAGCTTTCTTT

j_call: TRBJ2-3
v_call: TRBV28
d_call: -
cdr3_length: 14
clone_size: many
cdr3_aa: CASSLPGIGDTQYF
cdr3_nt: TGTGCCAGCAGTTTACCCGGGATTGGAGATACGCAGTATTTT

j_call: TRBJ2-5
v_call: TRBV6-2/TRBV6-3
d_call: -
cdr3_length: 15
clone_size: many
cdr3_aa: CASSYLDREQETQYF
cdr3_nt: TGTGCCAGCAGTTACCTGGACCGGGAACAAGAGACCCAGTACTTC

j_call: TRBJ1-2
v_call: TRBV4-3
d_call: -
cdr3_length: 15
clone_size: many
cdr3_aa: CASSQVGVQNYGYTF
cdr3_nt: TGCGCCAGCAGCCAAGTCGGTGTACAGAACTATGGCTACACCTTC

j_call: TRBJ1-2
v_call: TRBV29-1
d_call: -
cdr3_length: 13
clone_size: many
cdr3_aa: CSVVDRGNYGYTF
cdr3_nt: TGCAGCGTCGTGGACCGAGGCAACTATGGCTACACCTTC

j_call: TRBJ1-1
v_call: TRBV14
d_call: -
cdr3_length: 15
clone_size: few
cdr3_aa: CASSQDTIGNTEAFF
cdr3_nt: TGTGCCAGCAGCCAAGATACGATCGGGAACACTGAAGCTTTCTTT

j_call: TRBJ1-3
v_call: TRBV6-6
d_call: -
cdr3_length: 15
clone_size: many
cdr3_aa: CASSYSEGSGNTIYF
cdr3_nt: TGTGCCAGCAGTTACTCGGAGGGAAGTGGAAACACCATATATTTT

j_call: TRBJ2-5
v_call: TRBV24-1
d_call: -
cdr3_length: 11
clone_size: many
cdr3_aa: CATSDLGTQYF
cdr3_nt: TGTGCCACCAGTGATTTGGGGACCCAGTACTTC

j_call: TRBJ2-7
v_call: TRBV10-3
d_call: TRBD2
cdr3_length: 15
clone_size: many
cdr3_aa: CAISELGLATYEQYF
cdr3_nt: TGTGCCATCAGTGAGCTGGGACTAGCGACATACGAGCAGTACTTC

j_call: TRBJ1-3
v_call: TRBV20-1
d_call: -
cdr3_length: 12
clone_size: -
cdr3_aa: CSDRKGLNTVYF
cdr3_nt: TGCAGTGATAGGAAGGGACTAAACACCGTATATTTT

j_call: TRBJ1-2
v_call: TRBV7-2
d_call: TRBD1
cdr3_length: 15
clone_size: -
cdr3_aa: CASSSGQGAYYDCTF
cdr3_nt: TGTGCCAGCAGCTCCGGACAGGGGGCCTACTATGACTGCACCTTC

j_call: TRBJ2-7
v_call: TRBV5-1
d_call: -
cdr3_length: 12
clone_size: many
cdr3_aa: CASNRDSYEQYF
cdr3_nt: TGCGCCAGCAACAGGGACTCCTACGAGCAGTACTTC

j_call: TRBJ1-5
v_call: TRBV20-1
d_call: -
cdr3_length: 14
clone_size: many
cdr3_aa: CSAGGQFSNQPQHF
cdr3_nt: TGCAGTGCCGGTGGACAGTTTAGCAATCAGCCCCAGCATTTT

j_call: TRBJ2-7
v_call: TRBV28
d_call: -
cdr3_length: 15
clone_size: many
cdr3_aa: CASSLVGSFSLEQYF
cdr3_nt: TGTGCCAGCAGTTTAGTCGGCTCATTCTCGCTCGAGCAGTACTTC

j_call: TRBJ1-3
v_call: TRBV28
d_call: -
cdr3_length: 13
clone_size: many
cdr3_aa: CASSRTRNAIIYF
cdr3_nt: TGTGCCAGCTCCCGGACACGGAACGCGATCATATATTTT

j_call: TRBJ1-3
v_call: TRBV12-3/TRBV12-4
d_call: TRBD1
cdr3_length: 15
clone_size: many
cdr3_aa: CASSGRQGSGNTIYF
cdr3_nt: TGTGCCAGCAGCGGTAGACAGGGCTCTGGAAACACCATATATTTT

j_call: TRBJ1-1
v_call: TRBV28
d_call: -
cdr3_length: 12
clone_size: many
cdr3_aa: CASSLRVAEAFF
cdr3_nt: TGTGCCAGCAGTTTAAGGGTCGCTGAAGCTTTCTTT

j_call: TRBJ2-1
v_call: TRBV20-1
d_call: -
cdr3_length: 11
clone_size: -
cdr3_aa: CSADLVNKQFF
cdr3_nt: TGCAGTGCTGACCTAGTCAATAAGCAGTTCTTC

j_call: TRBJ2-7
v_call: TRBV29-1
d_call: TRBD2
cdr3_length: 14
clone_size: -
cdr3_aa: CSVGGLAGVQEQYF
cdr3_nt: TGCAGCGTCGGTGGACTAGCGGGAGTACAGGAGCAGTACTTC

j_call: TRBJ2-7
v_call: TRBV2
d_call: TRBD1
cdr3_length: 14
clone_size: many
cdr3_aa: CASSDQGAHYEQYF
cdr3_nt: TGTGCCAGCAGTGACCAGGGGGCCCACTACGAGCAGTACTTC

j_call: TRBJ2-2
v_call: TRBV6-1
d_call: -
cdr3_length: 14
clone_size: many
cdr3_aa: CASRREGDTGELFF
cdr3_nt: TGTGCCAGCAGGAGGGAGGGGGACACCGGGGAGCTGTTTTTT

j_call: TRBJ1-1
v_call: TRBV20-1
d_call: -
cdr3_length: 15
clone_size: -
cdr3_aa: CSARDLAGIVTEVLF
cdr3_nt: TGCAGTGCTAGAGATCTGGCAGGGATCGTCACTGAAGTTCTCTTT

j_call: TRBJ2-7
v_call: TRBV10-1
d_call: TRBD1
cdr3_length: 14
clone_size: many
cdr3_aa: CASADRVLPYEQYF
cdr3_nt: TGCGCCAGCGCCGACAGGGTCCTTCCCTACGAGCAGTACTTC